This TCR beta chain was found in a study of blood T cell repertoires in COVID-19. Overall study: Acute and convalescent COVID-19 specimens originated in the United States, Italy and Spain. From T cells, B-cell-depleted T cells, or PBMCs came the material, which was cDNA or gDNA.

Germline CDR1 SEHNR, CDR2 FQNEAQ (reference sequence). V gave up 5 bases and J gave up 5 bases; unmatched junction bases: 8. The CDR3 is 14 residues long. Authors' analysis steps: From reference gene primer amplification, estimates of nucleated cell counts were derived. Using immunoSEQ multiplex PCR, the repertoire was profiled, and TCRdb retains in-frame clones only, with some absent. Clone size and V and J calls were adopted from that table, with D and trimming inferred from the DNA. The sample has 9,500 to 13,000 clones, roughly nine tenths seen once; the top ten hold approximately 5%. This TCR came from a human donor in a cohort sampled during active COVID-19. Input material: peripheral blood. V and J are TRBV7-9 and TRBJ2-7, with 8 bases matching TRBD1. The CDR3: CASSPRQGFNEQYF. As DNA, the CDR3 is TGTGCCAGCAGCCCCCGACAGGGGTTTAACGAGCAGTACTTC.